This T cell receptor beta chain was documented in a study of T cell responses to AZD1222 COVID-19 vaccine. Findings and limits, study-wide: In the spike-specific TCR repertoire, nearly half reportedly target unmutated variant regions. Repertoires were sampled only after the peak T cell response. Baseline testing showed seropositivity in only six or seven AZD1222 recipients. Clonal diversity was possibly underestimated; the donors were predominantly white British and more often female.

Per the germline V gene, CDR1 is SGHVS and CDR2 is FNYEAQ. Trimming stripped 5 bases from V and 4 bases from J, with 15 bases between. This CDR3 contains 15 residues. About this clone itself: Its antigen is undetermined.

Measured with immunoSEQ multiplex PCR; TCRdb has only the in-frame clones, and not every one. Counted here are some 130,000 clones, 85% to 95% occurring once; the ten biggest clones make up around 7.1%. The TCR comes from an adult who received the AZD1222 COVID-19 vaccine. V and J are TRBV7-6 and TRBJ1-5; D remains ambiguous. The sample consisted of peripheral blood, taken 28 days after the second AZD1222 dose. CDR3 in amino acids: CASSLVLGWNQPQHF. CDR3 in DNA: TGTGCCAGCAGCCTCGTACTTGGTTGGAATCAGCCCCAGCATTTT.